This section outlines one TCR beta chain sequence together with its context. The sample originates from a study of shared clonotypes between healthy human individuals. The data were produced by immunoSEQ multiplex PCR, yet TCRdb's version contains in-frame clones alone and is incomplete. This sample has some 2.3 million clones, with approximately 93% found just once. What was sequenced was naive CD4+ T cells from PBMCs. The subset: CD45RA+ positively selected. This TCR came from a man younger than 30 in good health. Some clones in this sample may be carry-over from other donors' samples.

The CDR3 loop is CASSPPREAHEQYF. Here the CDR3 DNA reads TGTGCCAGCTCACCACCCAGGGAAGCCCACGAGCAGTACTTC. The chain recombines TRBV18 with TRBJ2-7; perhaps TRBD1 as D (5 bases). Deletions cut 0 bases from V and 5 bases from J, with 11 bases between. Germline CDR1 and CDR2: KGHSH and LQKENI. The CDR3 is 14 amino acids.